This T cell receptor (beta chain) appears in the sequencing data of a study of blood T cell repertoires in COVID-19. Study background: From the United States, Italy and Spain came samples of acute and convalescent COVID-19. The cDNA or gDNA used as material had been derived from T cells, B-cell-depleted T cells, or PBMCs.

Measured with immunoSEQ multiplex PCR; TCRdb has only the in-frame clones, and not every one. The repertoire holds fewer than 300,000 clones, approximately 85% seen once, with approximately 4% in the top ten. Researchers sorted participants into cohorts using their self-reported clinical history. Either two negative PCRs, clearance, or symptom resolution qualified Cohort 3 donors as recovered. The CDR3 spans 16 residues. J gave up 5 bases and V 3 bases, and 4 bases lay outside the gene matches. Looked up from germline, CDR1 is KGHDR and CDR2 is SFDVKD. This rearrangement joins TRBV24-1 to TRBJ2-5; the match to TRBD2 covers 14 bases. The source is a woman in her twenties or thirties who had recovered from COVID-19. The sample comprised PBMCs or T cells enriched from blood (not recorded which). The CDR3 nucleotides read TGTGCCACCAGTGATCGACTAGCGGGGGGGCTCGAGACCCAGTACTTC. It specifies CATSDRLAGGLETQYF.